This T cell receptor (beta chain) emerged from a study of brain metastases from non-small cell lung cancer. General observations from the study: Fewer infiltrating T cells were found in brain metastases than primaries. Brain metastases shared most TCR repertoire with primaries, with sparse T cells.

Measured with immunoSEQ multiplex PCR; TCRdb has only the in-frame clones, and not every one. Seen here are approximately 3,200 clones, approximately 86% observed once, and the top ten hold 6.6%. Germline values: CDR1 MNHEY, CDR2 SVGAGI. Between the trimmed V and J ends, which lost 4 bases and 4 bases, there was a span of 14 bases. The CDR3 is made up of 14 amino acids. With respect to this clone: Antigen specificity is unknown.

The sample consisted of primary lung tumor tissue. The sequence came from a donor aged 40 or over with non-small cell lung cancer. This chain uses TRBV6-5 with TRBJ2-7; the D is unclear. The CDR3 loop is CASSLFPPPYEQYF. CDR3 sequence (DNA): TGTGCCAGCAGTTTATTCCCACCCCCGTACGAGCAGTACTTC.